These T cell receptor beta chains were read from a single sample in a study of shared T cell receptors in the human thymus. Data came from immunoSEQ multiplex PCR; TCRdb stores just in-frame clones and leaves some out. The sample yields about 660,000 clones, about 89% seen once. A further study also used this sample, focusing on human thymus T cells.

Sequencing used thymocytes. These TCRs come from a boy younger than two with a congenital heart defect. CDR3s include the opening cysteine and the closing phenylalanine or tryptophan. The order of the fields is V gene, clone size, D gene, J gene, CDR3 protein, CDR3 DNA. A D gene is named only where the DNA matches it firmly. A row's size may be missing; if present it is once, few, many or a size class.

TRBV28	-	-	TRBJ2-7	CASSWGDPSYEQYF	TGTGCCAGCTCCTGGGGGGACCCTTCCTACGAGCAGTACTTC
TRBV2	-	-	TRBJ2-4	CASSSGTPPPIAKNIQYF	TGTGCCAGCAGTTCCGGGACACCTCCTCCCATAGCCAAAAACATTCAGTACTTC
TRBV5-1	-	-	TRBJ2-6	CASSQDSLPGANVLTF	TGCGCCAGCAGCCAGGACAGTCTCCCTGGGGCCAACGTCCTGACTTTC
TRBV5-1	-	-	TRBJ1-1	CASRSRGYTEAFF	TGCGCCAGCAGATCTAGGGGGTACACTGAAGCTTTCTTT
TRBV30	-	TRBD1	TRBJ1-2	CAWSDLWAGGRNYGYTF	TGTGCCTGGAGTGACCTTTGGGCAGGGGGCCGAAACTATGGCTACACCTTC
TRBV15	-	-	TRBJ1-1	CATRPNRLTDTEAFF	TGTGCCACCAGACCGAACAGGTTAACGGACACTGAAGCTTTCTTT
TRBV28	-	-	TRBJ2-3	CASSSPKNKNQPGDTQYF	TGTGCCAGCAGTTCCCCCAAAAATAAGAATCAACCAGGGGATACGCAGTATTTT
TRBV19	-	TRBD1	TRBJ1-5	CASSITGGEGNQPQHF	TGTGCCAGTAGCATCACAGGGGGCGAGGGCAATCAGCCCCAGCATTTT
TRBV10-3	-	-	TRBJ2-3	CAISEREDTQYF	TGTGCCATCAGTGAAAGGGAGGATACGCAGTATTTT
TRBV6-5	few	-	TRBJ1-4	CASSYSSGVAEKLFF	TGTGCCAGCAGTTACTCGTCGGGGGTTGCTGAAAAACTGTTTTTT
TRBV7-6	-	-	TRBJ2-7	CASSQVRAKQAHEQYF	TGTGCCAGCAGCCAAGTCCGGGCAAAACAGGCCCACGAGCAGTACTTC
TRBV19	-	-	TRBJ2-5	CASSIRHQLYQETQYF	TGTGCCAGTAGTATCAGACACCAACTCTACCAAGAGACCCAGTACTTC
TRBV29-1	-	-	TRBJ2-5	CSVENGGETQYF	TGCAGCGTTGAAAACGGGGGAGAGACCCAGTACTTC
TRBV28	-	-	TRBJ2-7	CASSGDFPYEQYF	TGTGCCAGCAGCGGGGACTTCCCCTACGAGCAGTACTTC
TRBV29-1	-	-	TRBJ1-1	CSYYAWNTEAFF	TGCAGTTACTACGCGTGGAACACTGAAGCTTTCTTT
TRBV7-8	-	TRBD2	TRBJ2-2	CASSKGLAGGLNTGELFF	TGTGCCAGCAGCAAAGGACTAGCGGGAGGATTAAACACCGGGGAGCTGTTTTTT
TRBV30	-	TRBD1	TRBJ1-1	CAWSVRGRGTEAFF	TGTGCCTGGAGTGTTAGGGGGCGAGGCACTGAAGCTTTCTTT
TRBV5-1	-	TRBD2	TRBJ2-3	CASRLAGGRTDTQYF	TGCGCCAGCAGACTAGCGGGGGGGCGGACAGATACGCAGTATTTT
TRBV19	few	-	TRBJ1-5	CASSRGPGNQPQHF	TGTGCCAGTAGTAGGGGGCCCGGCAATCAGCCCCAGCATTTT
TRBV5-1	-	TRBD1	TRBJ2-7	CASSLADRGFYEQYF	TGCGCCAGCAGCTTGGCAGACAGGGGGTTCTACGAGCAGTACTTC
TRBV15	-	-	TRBJ1-4	CATSTYLTTNEKLFF	TGTGCCACCAGCACCTACCTAACAACTAATGAAAAACTGTTTTTT
TRBV6-5	-	TRBD1	TRBJ1-2	CASRPDRVYGYTF	TGTGCCAGCAGACCCGACAGGGTCTATGGCTACACCTTC
TRBV19	-	TRBD1	TRBJ1-2	CASSPQIRDRDYTF	TGTGCCAGTAGTCCTCAAATCCGGGACAGGGACTACACCTTC
TRBV6-1	-	-	TRBJ2-3	CASSEARGVGPMRDTQYF	TGTGCCAGCAGTGAAGCCAGGGGGGTAGGTCCCATGAGAGATACGCAGTATTTT